Below, 9 T cell receptor beta chains from the same sample are listed, as sequenced in a study of human T cells and chemical hapten exposure. Using its own MiXCR run on the RACE reads, TCRdb lists one record per CDR3 protein. The data hold under 150,000 distinct CDR3 sequences, with roughly an eighth observed a single time. Time point here: patch test 1, 2 weeks after DPC sensitization. Treatment described: therapeutic diphenylcyclopropenone sensitization with weekly scalp DPC. The material was whole blood, obtained in connection with sensitization to the hapten diphenylcyclopropenone (DPC). The receptors derive from a woman aged 45 to 65 with alopecia areata. Some clones in this sample may be carry-over from other donors' samples.

This clonotype was recorded many times. This chain uses TRBV5-1 with TRBJ1-5; D is uncertain. This CDR3 has 13 residues. From germline, CDR1 is SGHRS and CDR2 YFSETQ. V shed 0 bases and J shed 9 bases, with 10 bases lying between them. The CDR3 spells CASSLETEGPQHF. The CDR3 nucleotides are TGCGCCAGCAGCTTGGAAACAGAGGGGCCCCAGCATTTT.

This clonotype was seen repeatedly, ten times or more. The rearrangement links TRBV6-5 to TRBJ1-2; TRBD1 matches at 9 bases. The CDR3 spans 13 residues. The V gene's germline CDR1 is MNHEY and CDR2 SVGAGI. J was trimmed by 4 bases and V by 6 bases; bases with no gene match: 3. CDR3: CASSLTGGYGYTF. CDR3 DNA sequence: TGTGCCAGCAGCTTGACAGGGGGCTATGGCTACACCTTC.

In its sample, this clonotype was seen many times. The chain has TRBV29-1 and TRBJ2-1; D assignment may be TRBD1 or TRBD2 (5 bases each). Germline values: CDR1 SQVTM, CDR2 ANQGSEA. CDR3 length: 12 amino acids. V was cut by 3 bases and J by 6 bases, with 9 bases left in between. The chain's CDR3 is CSVEKGTNEQFF. In nucleotides, the CDR3 is TGCAGCGTTGAGAAAGGGACCAATGAGCAGTTCTTC.

This chain connects TRBV20-1 to TRBJ1-6, with TRBD1 matching 10 bases. CDR3 length equals 17 residues. The germline V gene has CDR1 DFQATT and CDR2 SNEGSKA (reference sequence). The chain's CDR3 is CSTSGTGAGVYNSPLHF. In nucleotides, the CDR3 is TGCAGCACTTCCGGGACAGGGGCCGGAGTCTATAATTCACCCCTCCACTTT.

This clonotype was counted ten times or more. This chain links TRBV6-2 or TRBV6-3 with TRBJ2-7; the D call may be TRBD1 or TRBD2 (5 bases each). The CDR3 sequence is 13 residues long. Trimming took 8 bases from V and 6 from J, leaving 17 bases between them. Germline CDR1 and CDR2: MNHEY and SVGEGT. The CDR3 sequence: CASQRDGSTEQYF. The CDR3 DNA is TGTGCCAGCCAGAGGGACGGAAGCACCGAGCAGTACTTC.

The rearrangement links TRBV20-1 to TRBJ2-1, with D maybe TRBD2 (7 bases). V lost 4 bases, J lost 7 bases, and 14 bases lay in between. Looked up from germline, CDR1 is DFQATT and CDR2 is SNEGSKA (reference sequence). The CDR3 extends over 13 amino acids. The CDR3 is CSANRGADNEQFF. The CDR3 nucleotides read TGCAGTGCTAACCGGGGGGCCGATAATGAGCAGTTCTTC.

Only a few counts were recorded for this clonotype. This rearrangement joins TRBV18 to TRBJ2-6, with TRBD2 as a possible D gene (5 bases). CDR3 size: 18 residues. The germline CDR1 and CDR2 sequences are KGHSH and LQKENI. Trimming stripped 5 bases from V and 0 bases from J, with 17 bases between. The CDR3 DNA is TGTGCCAGCTCAAGTGGGAGTTTGGGAACCTCTGGGGCCAACGTCCTGACTTTC. Amino acid sequence: CASSSGSLGTSGANVLTF.

This clonotype occurred many times. V and J are TRBV18 and TRBJ1-1; D call uncertain. Trimming took off 3 bases at V and 5 bases at J, with 7 bases between the two ends. Germline CDR1 KGHSH, CDR2 LQKENI. The CDR3 runs to 12 residues. The CDR3 sequence is CASSPPFTEAFF. Written as DNA, the CDR3 is TGTGCCAGCTCACCTCCGTTTACTGAAGCTTTCTTT.

This clonotype was recorded at least ten times. The chain employs TRBV7-8 and TRBJ2-2, with unresolved D. The CDR3 length is 13 residues. Germline CDR1 SGHVS, CDR2 FQNEAQ. V gave up 7 bases and J gave up 1 base, with 7 bases separating them. The CDR3, as DNA: TGTGCCAGCATGCTGGGGAACACCGGGGAGCTGTTTTTT. As protein: CASMLGNTGELFF.